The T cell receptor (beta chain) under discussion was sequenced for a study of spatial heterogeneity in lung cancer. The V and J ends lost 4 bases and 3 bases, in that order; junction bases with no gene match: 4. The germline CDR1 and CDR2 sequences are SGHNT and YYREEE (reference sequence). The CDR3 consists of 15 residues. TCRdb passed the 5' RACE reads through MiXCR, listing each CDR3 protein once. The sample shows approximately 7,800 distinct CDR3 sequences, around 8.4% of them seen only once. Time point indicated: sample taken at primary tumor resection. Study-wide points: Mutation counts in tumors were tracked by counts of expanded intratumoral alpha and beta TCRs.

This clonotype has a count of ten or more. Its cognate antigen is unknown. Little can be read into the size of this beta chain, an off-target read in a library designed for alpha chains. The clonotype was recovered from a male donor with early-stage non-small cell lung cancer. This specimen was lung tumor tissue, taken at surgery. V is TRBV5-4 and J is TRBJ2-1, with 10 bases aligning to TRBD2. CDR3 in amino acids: CASSVLAGLYNEQFF. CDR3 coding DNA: TGTGCCAGCAGCGTACTAGCGGGACTCTACAATGAGCAGTTCTTC.